One sample yielded the 3 T cell receptor beta chains listed below, sequenced in a study of OX40 agonist ivuxolimab in advanced cancers. Repertoires were generated with immunoSEQ multiplex PCR, while TCRdb's copy carries only in-frame clones and drops some. The table has some 85,000 clones, about 91% seen once. Source: CD4+ or CD8+ T cells sorted from blood, taken in a trial of the OX40 agonist ivuxolimab. The receptors originated from an adult with an advanced solid tumor such as melanoma, head and neck, liver or kidney cancer.

The V call is TRBV2, the J call TRBJ2-2, with D hard to call. Germline loops: CDR1 SNHLY, CDR2 FYNNEI. The CDR3 length is 14 residues. V lost 4 bases to trimming and J lost 1 base, with 7 bases between them. The CDR3 nucleotides are TGTGCCAGCAGTGTGGGCGGGAACACCGGGGAGCTGTTTTTT. This gives the protein CASSVGGNTGELFF.

The gene calls are TRBV13 and TRBJ2-2, with 7 bases lining up with TRBD2. Germline V gene data show CDR1 as PRHDT and CDR2 as FYEKMQ (reference sequence). With 8 bases clipped from V and 5 bases from J, the junction kept 14 bases outside the gene matches. This CDR3 has 16 amino acids. DNA for the CDR3: TGTGCCAGCCACGGGGGGAGAGGGAGGCGGACCGGGGAGCTGTTTTTT. It encodes CASHGGRGRRTGELFF.

The CDR3 loop reads CASSLARGLAGNTGELFF. DNA for the CDR3: TGTGCCAGCAGCTTAGCGAGGGGACTAGCGGGAAACACCGGGGAGCTGTTTTTT. The chain recombines TRBV11-1 with TRBJ2-2; TRBD2 matches at 13 bases. V lost 0 bases and J lost 2; bases outside the gene matches: 3. Germline CDR1 SGHAT, CDR2 FQDESV (reference sequence). This CDR3 has 18 residues.